These 26 T cell receptor beta chains came from one sample sequenced in a study of CD8 T cells in ankylosing spondylitis. MiXCR, run by TCRdb on the 5' RACE reads, gives a single entry per CDR3 protein. The sample yields a few hundred thousand distinct CDR3 sequences, around 10% seen once. Material for sequencing was blood, either unsorted or a sorted T cell fraction (not recorded which). These receptors were taken from a male donor with ankylosing spondylitis or in good health (not recorded which).

V and J are TRBV20-1 and TRBJ1-2; tentative D call: TRBD1 (5 bases). The CDR3 sequence is 12 residues long. With 4 bases removed from V and 5 bases from J, the gap between germline ends came to 11 bases. Per the germline V gene, CDR1 is DFQATT and CDR2 is SNEGSKA (reference sequence). CDR3 nucleotides: TGCAGTGCTACCGGGACGGATTATGGCTACACCTTC. It codes for CSATGTDYGYTF.

There are a few counts of this clonotype. The chain couples TRBV6-6 to TRBJ2-1; TRBD2 is a possible D gene (5 bases). The germline V gene has CDR1 MNHNY and CDR2 SVGAGI (reference sequence). This CDR3 spans 13 amino acids. With 4 bases removed from V and 7 bases from J, the gap between germline ends came to 11 bases. The CDR3 region is CASSWVSGNEQFF. DNA of the CDR3: TGTGCCAGCAGTTGGGTCTCGGGAAATGAGCAGTTCTTC.

This clonotype showed up many times. The chain couples TRBV5-1 to TRBJ2-3; D gene uncertain. V was pared by 0 bases and J by 8 bases, with 13 bases between. Germline assignment: CDR1 SGHRS and CDR2 YFSETQ. The CDR3 spans 14 residues. The chain's CDR3 is CASSLDYRATTQYF. For the CDR3, the DNA is TGCGCCAGCAGCTTGGACTATCGAGCTACTACGCAGTATTTT.

This clonotype has a count of ten or more. The chain combines TRBV6-1 with TRBJ2-1, with no clear D. CDR1 MNHNS and CDR2 SASEGT come from the germline V gene. Trimming took 8 bases from V and 8 from J, leaving 1 base between them. The length of the CDR3 is 8 residues. In DNA form, the CDR3 reads TGTGCCAGCGATGAGCAGTTCTTC. Protein sequence: CASDEQFF.

There are many counts of this clonotype. This chain connects TRBV4-1 to TRBJ2-7; D is possibly TRBD2 (5 bases). V lost 4 bases, J lost 3 bases, and 19 bases lay in between. CDR1 is MGHRA and CDR2 is YSYEKL in the germline V gene. The CDR3 is made up of 16 amino acids. Here the CDR3 reads CASSRPRGVGNYEQYF. CDR3 DNA: TGCGCCAGCAGCCGACCTAGAGGCGTCGGGAACTACGAGCAGTACTTC.

In this sample, this clonotype turned up a few times. The V gene is TRBV6-5, the J gene TRBJ2-3, with D unresolved. The CDR3 length is 13 residues. The germline gives CDR1 MNHEY, CDR2 SVGAGI. Trimming removed 2 bases at V and 4 bases at J, with 7 bases between. The CDR3 loop reads CASSYPSADTQYF. The CDR3 DNA sequence: TGTGCCAGCAGTTACCCTTCCGCAGATACGCAGTATTTT.

This chain connects TRBV5-1 to TRBJ2-1, with D possibly being TRBD2 (7 bases). The germline CDR1 and CDR2 sequences are SGHRS and YFSETQ. Trimming left V 0 bases short and J 9 bases short, with 16 bases between. CDR3 length: 15 residues. CDR3 nucleotide sequence: TGCGCCAGCAGCTTGGCCGACGGGGGGCCTCCTGAGCAGTTCTTC. This codes for CASSLADGGPPEQFF. The full variable domain, its missing parts supplied by reference TRBV5-1 and TRBJ2-1, is KAGVTQTPRYLIKTRGQQVTLSCSPISGHRSVSWYQQTPGQGLQFLFEYFSETQRNKGNFPGRFSGRQFSNSRSEMNVSTLELGDSALYLCASSLADGGPPEQFFGPGTRLTVL.

This clonotype has at least ten counts. V is TRBV12-3 or TRBV12-4 and J is TRBJ2-3; the D gene is possibly TRBD2 (6 bases). This CDR3 spans 15 amino acids. The ends were cut back, 5 bases at V and 0 bases at J, with 12 bases in the middle. DNA of the CDR3: TGTGCCAGCAGTGGTTTAGCGGCTAGCACAGATACGCAGTATTTT. Protein sequence: CASSGLAASTDTQYF.

This clonotype came up many times. CDR3 sequence (DNA): TGCGCCAGCAGCTTGCCTTCCACAGATACGCAGTATTTT. Its protein is CASSLPSTDTQYF. V gene TRBV5-1 combines with J gene TRBJ2-3; no definite D call. Germline assignment: CDR1 SGHRS and CDR2 YFSETQ. The V gene lost 1 base and the J gene lost 2 bases, with 5 bases spanning the gap. The CDR3 sequence is 13 residues long. The variable domain in full, completed from reference TRBV5-1 and TRBJ2-3, reads KAGVTQTPRYLIKTRGQQVTLSCSPISGHRSVSWYQQTPGQGLQFLFEYFSETQRNKGNFPGRFSGRQFSNSRSEMNVSTLELGDSALYLCASSLPSTDTQYFGPGTRLTVL.

This clonotype was counted a few times. DNA of the CDR3: TGTGCCAGCAGTGCAACCTCCGGGGGGGCAGATACGCAGTATTTT. This translates into CASSATSGGADTQYF. The J gene is TRBJ2-3, the V gene TRBV6-4; 8 positions agree with TRBD2. The CDR3 totals 15 residues. The V gene end was trimmed by 4 bases and the J gene end by 4 bases; junction bases not matched to a gene: 7. The germline gives CDR1 MRHNA, CDR2 SNTAGT.

This clonotype showed up just a few times. The chain carries TRBV5-8 and TRBJ1-5; D perhaps matches TRBD1 (5 bases). Germline CDR1 is SGHTS and CDR2 is YDEGEE. The CDR3 contains 14 residues. V gave up 3 bases and J gave up 4 bases, with 11 bases separating them. The CDR3 sequence: CASSSGLPNQPQHF. The CDR3 DNA reads as TGTGCCAGCAGCTCGGGACTGCCTAATCAGCCCCAGCATTTT.

This clonotype has ten or more counts. This chain connects TRBV12-3 or TRBV12-4 to TRBJ2-1, with 10 bases fitting TRBD1. Losses at the gene ends were 7 bases for V and 3 bases for J; bases not matched to a gene: 6. This CDR3 is 15 amino acids long. The CDR3 protein is CASTIGTGVYNEQFF. In DNA, the CDR3 is TGTGCCAGCACAATTGGGACAGGGGTCTACAATGAGCAGTTCTTC.

There are many counts of this clonotype. The chain combines TRBV20-1 with TRBJ2-3, with TRBD2 matching 8 bases. Germline V gives CDR1 DFQATT, CDR2 SNEGSKA (reference sequence). Trimming cost V 3 bases and J 4 bases; bases outside gene matches: 9. CDR3 size: 15 residues. The CDR3 sequence: CSASVSGREADTQYF. Written as DNA, the CDR3 is TGCAGTGCTAGTGTCAGCGGGAGAGAGGCAGATACGCAGTATTTT.

This clonotype was picked up a small number of times. In DNA, the CDR3 is TGCGCCAGCAGTGCCGGGACGAACAATGAGCAGTTCTTC. This sequence encodes CASSAGTNNEQFF. The chain employs TRBV10-1 and TRBJ2-1; the D call may be TRBD1 or TRBD2 (5 bases each). Trimming left V 4 bases short and J 5 bases short, with 9 bases between. This CDR3 is built from 13 residues. CDR1 is WNHNN and CDR2 is SYGVQD in the germline V gene (reference sequence).

This clonotype was seen at least ten times. The V and J genes are TRBV12-3 or TRBV12-4 and TRBJ2-1; D is uncertain. The V end was cut by 5 bases, the J end by 5 bases, with 7 bases between. The CDR3 totals 12 residues. The CDR3 region has the DNA TGTGCCAGCAGTACTCCAAACAATGAGCAGTTCTTC. It translates to CASSTPNNEQFF.

This clonotype was recorded at least ten times. The chain carries TRBV9 and TRBJ2-5; possible D gene TRBD1, 5 bases. The germline V gene encodes CDR1 SGDLS and CDR2 YYNGEE. Trimming shortened V by 4 bases and J by 0 bases, and 10 bases separated the two germline ends. CDR3 size: 14 residues. The DNA for the CDR3 is TGTGCCAGCAGCAAAGACAGTAACCAAGAGACCCAGTACTTC. Translating it yields CASSKDSNQETQYF.

CDR3 in amino acids: CASSLGGRFYEQYF. CDR3 DNA: TGTGCCAGCAGCTTGGGCGGGAGGTTTTACGAGCAGTACTTC. The chain carries TRBV5-6 and TRBJ2-7, with 8 bases identical to TRBD2. Looked up from germline, CDR1 is SGHDT and CDR2 is YYEEEE. J was trimmed by 4 bases and V by 0 bases; bases with no gene match: 3. The CDR3 runs 14 residues. Full variable domain (rest looked up from reference TRBV5-6 and TRBJ2-7): DAGVTQSPTHLIKTRGQQVTLRCSPKSGHDTVSWYQQALGQGPQFIFQYYEEEERQRGNFPDRFSGHQFPNYSSELNVNALLLGDSALYLCASSLGGRFYEQYFGPGTRLTVT.

This clonotype was observed at least ten times. The chain recombines TRBV29-1 with TRBJ1-2, with a possible D match to TRBD1 (6 bases). Per germline, CDR1 SQVTM and CDR2 ANQGSEA. The CDR3 sequence is 13 residues long. V lost 7 bases, J lost 3 bases, and 15 bases lay in between. CDR3 sequence reads: CSASTGLDYGYTF. For the CDR3, the DNA is TGCAGCGCTAGTACAGGGCTTGACTATGGCTACACCTTC.

This clonotype was seen ten or more times. V usage is TRBV29-1 and J usage is TRBJ1-2; D is unresolved. Trimming took off 7 bases at V and 7 bases at J, with 16 bases between the two ends. CDR3 length: 12 residues. The V gene's germline CDR1 is SQVTM and CDR2 ANQGSEA. The CDR3 is CSGRLAEIGYTF. DNA of the CDR3: TGCAGCGGCCGACTGGCGGAAATTGGCTACACCTTC.

This clonotype was detected many times. The V call is TRBV24-1, the J call TRBJ2-5, with 8 bases aligning to TRBD2. From germline, CDR1 is KGHDR and CDR2 SFDVKD. This CDR3 contains 15 residues. V gave up 3 bases and J gave up 5 bases; unmatched junction bases: 7. CDR3 in DNA: TGTGCCACCAGTGATCCAACGACTAGCGAGGAGACCCAGTACTTC. Translation gives CATSDPTTSEETQYF.

This clonotype was observed many times. The J gene is TRBJ2-3, the V gene TRBV28; 11 positions agree with TRBD2. V trimming: 5 bases; J trimming: 4 bases; junction bases outside the gene matches: 17. The CDR3 contains 19 residues. The V gene's germline CDR1 is MDHEN and CDR2 SYDVKM. The CDR3 nucleotides are TGTGCCAGCAGTCCAAACCCCGCACTAGCGGGAGTCAAGGCAGATACGCAGTATTTT. Translating it yields CASSPNPALAGVKADTQYF.

The J gene is TRBJ1-1, the V gene TRBV30, with D uncertain. Trimming cost V 0 bases and J 5 bases, with 7 bases left between them. The CDR3 has 12 amino acids. The germline V gene has CDR1 GTSNPN and CDR2 SVGIG (reference sequence). The CDR3 spells CAWSVMGTEAFF. The CDR3 DNA reads as TGTGCCTGGAGTGTAATGGGTACTGAAGCTTTCTTT.

Ten or more counts support this clonotype. The gene calls are TRBV5-1 and TRBJ2-1; tentatively, D is TRBD1 or TRBD2 (5 bases each). Trimming took off 2 bases at V and 2 bases at J, with 11 bases between the two ends. CDR1 and CDR2 from the germline V gene are SGHRS and YFSETQ. The CDR3 runs to 15 residues. The chain's CDR3 is CASSFALGAYNEQFF. The CDR3 DNA follows: TGCGCCAGCAGCTTTGCCCTGGGGGCCTACAATGAGCAGTTCTTC.

The rearrangement links TRBV28 to TRBJ1-3, with 8 bases matching TRBD1. Germline V gene lookup returns CDR1 MDHEN and CDR2 SYDVKM. J gave up 0 bases and V 5 bases, and 6 bases lay outside the gene matches. This CDR3 is built from 16 residues. In DNA form, the CDR3 reads TGTGCCAGCAGTATCGGACAGGGAACCTCTGGAAACACCATATATTTT. Protein product: CASSIGQGTSGNTIYF. Supplemented by reference TRBV28 and TRBJ1-3, the full variable domain reads DVKVTQSSRYLVKRTGEKVFLECVQDMDHENMFWYRQDPGLGLRLIYFSYDVKMKEKGDIPEGYSVSREKKERFSLILESASTNQTSMYLCASSIGQGTSGNTIYFGEGSWLTVV.

This clonotype was detected ten times or more. This chain joins TRBV12-3 or TRBV12-4 and TRBJ2-7; possible D gene TRBD2, 6 bases. This CDR3 region has 14 residues. V was cut by 8 bases and J by 2 bases, with 16 bases left in between. CDR3: CASGPGLSPYEQYF. The CDR3 coding sequence is TGTGCCAGCGGACCGGGACTTTCCCCCTACGAGCAGTACTTC.

There are many counts of this clonotype. This chain links TRBV5-1 with TRBJ1-1; possibly TRBD1 for D (6 bases). Germline-derived CDR1 and CDR2 are SGHRS and YFSETQ. This CDR3 contains 15 residues. The V end was cut by 0 bases, the J end by 6 bases, with 15 bases between. The CDR3 reads CASSLDRVESSEAFF. CDR3 DNA: TGCGCCAGCAGCTTGGACAGGGTGGAATCTTCTGAAGCTTTCTTT.